What follows describes a single T cell receptor (beta chain). The specificity of this receptor is unknown. Base qualities are not provided; no much larger clone lies one nucleotide away. The CDR3, cysteine through phenylalanine, is 15 amino acids long. Just CDR3 DNA is preserved here, 45 bases in frame from base 1. CDR1 MNHEY and CDR2 SVGAGI were looked up in the germline V gene. V is shortened by 8 bases, J by 3 bases, and the region joining them spans 20 bases. The data were obtained in a study of shared clonotypes between healthy human individuals (dated by TCRdb to 2019 to 2021). Concerning the study at large: The cohort included a few men and a couple of women between 18 and 49 years of age. Blood TCR repertoires of four to six healthy adults were deeply sequenced to estimate repertoire size and the extent of clonotype sharing between individuals. To increase sequencing depth and limit assay-specific biases, TCR repertoire library preparation and sequencing were carried out by different laboratories using diverse techniques. Between about 0.9 and 9 billion PBMCs per donor were obtained by leukapheresis.

Using the deep immunoSEQ assay, multiplex PCR amplified TCR CDR3 regions from genomic DNA. Genomic DNA extracted from each cell subset was distributed evenly over all wells of several immunoSEQ 96-well plates, and each plate served as one replicate. For unsorted PBMC, each replicate PCR was loaded with approximately 320 ng genomic DNA, equivalent to 25,000 to 35,000 T cell genomes. Ten immunoSEQ deep assay plates were used to sequence the unsorted PBMC genomic DNA. Purified libraries were quantified with a Qubit 3.0 fluorometer, sized on a Bioanalyzer 2100, and re-quantified with the KAPA Library Quantification kit. Every immunoSEQ 96-well plate was sequenced on a dedicated single-read 150-cycle Illumina NextSeq 550 flow cell. Turning to the authors' computational methods: Because the immunoSEQ output held only junctional sequences and lacked quality scores, the filtering could not match the filtering applied to full-length reads. To assign V/J genes and CDR3, sequences were annotated against IMGT germline references using PyIR, a Python wrapper for IgBLAST v1.9. Reads were removed for weak V/J assignments (E-value above 1e-6), missing CDR3, stop codons, out-of-frame junctions, or ambiguous translated residues. A V3J clonotype was defined by an identical inferred V gene, J gene, and CDR3 amino acid sequence. Percentage overlap between repertoires was computed as shared unique clonotypes divided by the size of the smaller repertoire. Three approaches were used to assess repertoire richness: RTK rarefaction, the Chao1 estimator, and Recon v2.1 estimates of unobserved clonotypes. This is the immuneACCESS table as TCRdb keeps it, with only in-frame sequences that have V and J called. A part of the clones is gone; compared with another copy, unresolved V genes explain less than half, and the rest is unexplained. The V and J calls and clone size come from that table; D and trimming were worked out from the DNA. The table for this sample lists hundreds of thousands of clones; 76% of them were counted only once. 10% to 15% of the sample is taken by the ten largest.

Healthy HIV-negative adults with no recently reported acute infections or vaccinations were included as donors. Every donor was a Caucasian adult residing in Nashville, Tennessee, USA. In the unsorted samples, roughly 90 million PBMCs were counted, and genomic DNA was extracted using the QIAamp DNA Blood Mini kit. After blood collection by leukapheresis, PBMCs were isolated using Ficoll-Histopaque density gradient centrifugation and then cryopreserved in the vapor phase of liquid nitrogen. Study-wide findings and limitations: Sampling was restricted to blood, and TCR repertoires in tissue are likely to differ from TCR repertoires in blood. The small number of donors limited the genetic and exposure-history diversity represented. Pairwise subsampling indicated that sequencing depth was expected to affect the degree of clonotype sharing among donors.

The V gene is TRBV6-5 and the J gene is TRBJ2-7; the D gene is possibly TRBD2, with 6 bases matching. The specimen sequenced was PBMCs. This TCR came from a woman aged 40 to 49 in good health. Some clones in this sample may be carry-over from other donors' samples. The base sequence is TGTGCCAGCGGGGAGAAAGCGGGCGTGGTCTACGAGCAGTACTTC. This sequence encodes CASGEKAGVVYEQYF.